The 5 T cell receptor beta chains given below trace back to one sample, sequenced in a study of CD8 T cell repertoires and HIV-1 epitope variants. Clones were sequenced by immunoSEQ multiplex PCR, and TCRdb holds only the in-frame ones, with some missing. The sample lists approximately 90,000 clones, roughly four fifths seen once, with roughly 26% in the top ten. Sequencing was carried out using uncultured baseline CD8+ T cells from peripheral blood mononuclear cells (PBMCs). The source of these receptors is a male donor with HIV.

The chain employs TRBV19 and TRBJ2-4; D unclear. The germline V and J ends were trimmed by 5 bases and 10 bases, with 15 bases remaining between them. CDR3 size: 13 residues. The germline gives CDR1 LNHDA, CDR2 SQIVND (reference sequence). The CDR3 protein is CASSPGVFGIQYF. Here the CDR3 DNA reads TGTGCCAGTAGTCCCGGTGTTTTTGGGATTCAGTACTTC.

V is TRBV4-1 and J is TRBJ2-1; 11 bases are a match to TRBD2. The CDR3 is 14 residues long. Germline lookup yields CDR1 MGHRA and CDR2 YSYEKL. After removal of 0 bases from V and 9 bases from J, the junction contained 1 base not matched to a gene. The CDR3 sequence is CASSQDSGRGEQFF. The CDR3 DNA is TGCGCCAGCAGCCAAGATAGCGGGAGGGGTGAGCAGTTCTTC.

This chain joins TRBV30 and TRBJ2-7, with D maybe TRBD2 (6 bases). The V gene lost 4 bases and the J gene lost 0 bases, with 16 bases spanning the gap. Germline V gene sequence: CDR1 GTSNPN, CDR2 SVGIG (reference sequence). This CDR3 comprises 15 residues. The CDR3 DNA reads TGTGCCTGGACGGCGGAGGGTGAAATCTCCTACGAGCAGTACTTC. Translating gives CAWTAEGEISYEQYF.

This clone occurred a few times. The rearrangement links TRBV7-9 to TRBJ1-1, with no clear D. Trimming took 5 bases from V and 3 from J, leaving 4 bases between them. The CDR3 is 11 amino acids. Looked up from germline, CDR1 is SEHNR and CDR2 is FQNEAQ (reference sequence). The CDR3 here is CASSPDTEAFF. The CDR3 DNA follows: TGTGCCAGCAGCCCGGACACTGAAGCTTTCTTT.

The chain recombines TRBV7-2 with TRBJ1-2, with D unresolved. Trimming stripped 6 bases from V and 4 bases from J, with 15 bases between. The CDR3 is 14 amino acids. CDR1 and CDR2 (germline): SGHTA, FQGNSA. CDR3 protein: CASRPVGVVYGYTF. Here the CDR3 DNA reads TGTGCCAGCAGACCAGTGGGAGTAGTCTATGGCTACACCTTC. Full variable domain (outside the CDR3, taken from reference TRBV7-2 and TRBJ1-2): GAGVSQSPSNKVTEKGKDVELRCDPISGHTALYWYRQSLGQGLEFLIYFQGNSAPDKSGLPSDRFSAERTGGSVSTLTIQRTQQEDSAVYLCASRPVGVVYGYTFGSGTRLTVV.